This TCR beta chain was observed in a study of blood T cell repertoires in COVID-19. Study-level information: The United States, Italy and Spain supplied acute and convalescent COVID-19 samples. Sample material is recorded as cDNA or gDNA derived from T cells, B-cell-depleted T cells, or PBMCs.

In the original analysis: Nucleated cell counts were estimated from reference gene primer amplification. The table came from immunoSEQ multiplex PCR; TCRdb's copy has only in-frame clones and leaves some out. V, J and clone size reflect that table, while D and trimming were determined from the DNA. The sample contains fewer than 400,000 clones, 85% to 90% of which appear only once. The V end was cut by 2 bases, the J end by 6 bases, with 16 bases between. Germline V gene lookup returns CDR1 KGHSH and CDR2 LQKENI. The CDR3 has 15 residues. This TCR was sampled from a human donor in a cohort sampled during active COVID-19. The V call is TRBV18, the J call TRBJ1-2; D gene uncertain. The sequenced sample was peripheral blood. DNA for the CDR3: TGTGCCAGCTCACCAGGCAGTGGCAGGAACCATGGCTACACCTTC. Its translation: CASSPGSGRNHGYTF.